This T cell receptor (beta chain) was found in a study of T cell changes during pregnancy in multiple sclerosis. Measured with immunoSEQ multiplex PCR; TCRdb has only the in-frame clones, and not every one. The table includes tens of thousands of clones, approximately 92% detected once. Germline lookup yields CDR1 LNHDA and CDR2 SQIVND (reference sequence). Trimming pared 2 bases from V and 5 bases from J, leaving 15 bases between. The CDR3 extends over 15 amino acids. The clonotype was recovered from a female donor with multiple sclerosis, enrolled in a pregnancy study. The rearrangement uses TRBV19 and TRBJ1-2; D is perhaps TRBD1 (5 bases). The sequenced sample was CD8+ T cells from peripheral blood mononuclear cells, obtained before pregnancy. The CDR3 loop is CASSIQGPGGYGYTF. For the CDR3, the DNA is TGTGCCAGTAGTATACAGGGTCCGGGGGGATATGGCTACACCTTC.